The 27 T cell receptor beta chains below were found in one sample sequenced in a study of blood T cell repertoires in COVID-19. The table came from immunoSEQ multiplex PCR; TCRdb's copy has only in-frame clones and leaves some out. The data show approximately 300,000 clones, approximately 85% seen once. Source material: PBMCs or T cells enriched from blood (not recorded which). Receptors were obtained from a woman aged 25 to 39 who had recovered from COVID-19.

This rearrangement joins TRBV11-2 to TRBJ2-5; TRBD2 aligns across 14 bases. CDR1 and CDR2 from the germline V gene are SGHAT and FQNNGV. This CDR3 has 17 amino acids. V was clipped by 4 bases and J by 2 bases; unmatched bases: 6. CDR3 amino acids: CASSWGLAGVGQETQYF. DNA for the CDR3: TGTGCCAGCAGCTGGGGACTAGCGGGAGTAGGGCAAGAGACCCAGTACTTC. Combining the CDR3 with reference TRBV11-2 and TRBJ2-5 gives the whole variable domain EAGVAQSPRYKIIEKRQSVAFWCNPISGHATLYWYQQILGQGPKLLIQFQNNGVVDDSQLPKDRFSAERLKGVDSTLKIQPAKLEDSAVYLCASSWGLAGVGQETQYFGPGTRLLVL.

This clone was recorded a few times. The chain links TRBV7-6 to TRBJ1-3; the D gene is possibly TRBD1 (6 bases). Germline CDR1 and CDR2: SGHVS and FNYEAQ. CDR3 length equals 16 residues. V gave up 1 base and J gave up 4 bases, with 14 bases separating them. The CDR3 region is CASSLDSGGSGNTIYF. The CDR3 DNA is TGTGCCAGCAGCTTAGATTCTGGGGGCTCGGGAAACACCATATATTTT.

This rearrangement joins TRBV4-2 to TRBJ2-5, with D possibly TRBD2 on 5 matching bases. The CDR3 is 17 amino acids. Germline V gene sequence: CDR1 LGHNA, CDR2 YNFKEQ. V was cut by 1 base and J by 7 bases, with 22 bases left in between. The CDR3 DNA sequence: TGTGCCAGCAGCCAAGGACAACCCCGTAGCGCTCTTGGGACCCAGTACTTC. It is translated as CASSQGQPRSALGTQYF.

The chain recombines TRBV6-1 with TRBJ2-1, with a possible D match to TRBD1 (5 bases). Trimming removed 3 bases at V and 2 bases at J, with 11 bases between. CDR3 length: 15 residues. Germline-derived CDR1 and CDR2 are MNHNS and SASEGT. CDR3 DNA sequence: TGTGCCAGCAGTGAGGGGCAGTCGACCTACAATGAGCAGTTCTTC. The encoded protein is CASSEGQSTYNEQFF.

V is TRBV27 and J is TRBJ2-1; TRBD2 agrees at 13 bases. Germline V gene sequence: CDR1 MNHEY, CDR2 SMNVEV (reference sequence). Trimming at V came to 3 bases and at J to 0 bases, leaving 8 bases not matched to a gene. The CDR3 is 19 residues long. CDR3 sequence reads: CASSFGLAGDSLSYNEQFF. In DNA, the CDR3 is TGTGCCAGCAGTTTCGGACTAGCGGGGGACTCCCTCTCCTACAATGAGCAGTTCTTC.

The rearrangement uses TRBV27 and TRBJ2-7; D unclear. Germline CDR1 is MNHEY and CDR2 is SMNVEV (reference sequence). V shed 3 bases and J shed 0 bases, with 15 bases lying between them. This CDR3 is 16 amino acids long. CDR3 bases: TGTGCCAGCAGTTTTGGTGGTAGGTCTAGCTCCTACGAGCAGTACTTC. As protein: CASSFGGRSSSYEQYF.

V usage is TRBV11-2 and J usage is TRBJ2-5; TRBD2 matches 7 bases. Germline trimming cut 5 bases from V and 5 bases from J; bases unmatched to any gene: 14. CDR3 length equals 16 residues. Germline V gives CDR1 SGHAT, CDR2 FQNNGV. CDR3 region: CASSVGAGRFRETQYF. CDR3 in DNA: TGTGCCAGCAGCGTGGGAGCGGGGAGATTCAGGGAGACCCAGTACTTC.

The CDR3 loop is CASSPRTKIGYTF. CDR3 nucleotide sequence: TGTGCCAGCAGCCCAAGGACAAAGATTGGCTACACCTTC. This chain connects TRBV11-2 to TRBJ1-2; D perhaps matches TRBD1 (5 bases). This CDR3 has 13 amino acids. Germline lookup yields CDR1 SGHAT and CDR2 FQNNGV. The V and J ends lost 5 bases and 7 bases respectively, with 14 bases between them.

The chain joins TRBV19 to TRBJ1-5, with D tentatively TRBD1 (6 bases). V was trimmed by 5 bases and J by 7 bases, leaving 15 bases between them. The length of the CDR3 is 14 residues. Germline V gives CDR1 LNHDA, CDR2 SQIVND (reference sequence). DNA for the CDR3: TGTGCCAGTAGTCCCCGAGAACAGGGCCAGCCCCAGCATTTT. It encodes CASSPREQGQPQHF.

V and J are TRBV7-6 and TRBJ2-1, with 7 positions matching TRBD2. Germline V gene sequence: CDR1 SGHVS, CDR2 FNYEAQ. The CDR3 contains 18 residues. With V trimmed by 3 bases and J by 0 bases, 11 bases remained unmatched. The CDR3 region has the DNA TGTGCCAGCAGCTTGGTGGGACGATGGGGGGGCTCCTACAATGAGCAGTTCTTC. As protein: CASSLVGRWGGSYNEQFF.

This clone was recorded a few times. This sequence joins TRBV28 and TRBJ1-2, with D possibly matching TRBD1 (6 bases). Germline-derived CDR1 and CDR2 are MDHEN and SYDVKM. Trimming left V 2 bases short and J 8 bases short, with 15 bases between. The CDR3 is 14 residues long. The CDR3 DNA reads as TGTGCCAGCAGTTTAAGACAGGCACCCGGCGGCTACACCTTC. Protein sequence: CASSLRQAPGGYTF.

The chain combines TRBV7-9 with TRBJ1-2; a weak D match, TRBD1 (6 bases). Deletions cut 5 bases from V and 5 bases from J, with 18 bases between. The CDR3 totals 15 residues. Germline CDR1 and CDR2: SEHNR and FQNEAQ (reference sequence). CDR3 sequence (DNA): TGTGCCAGCAGCGGCCCCCGGACAGAGGGTTATGGCTACACCTTC. This translates into CASSGPRTEGYGYTF. The full variable domain, with the rest looked up from reference TRBV7-9 and TRBJ1-2, is DTGVSQNPRHKITKRGQNVTFRCDPISEHNRLYWYRQTLGQGPEFLTYFQNEAQLEKSRLLSDRFSAERPKGSFSTLEIQRTEQGDSAMYLCASSGPRTEGYGYTFGSGTRLTVV.

The chain carries TRBV29-1 and TRBJ2-1; 8 bases are shared with TRBD2. Germline V CDR1 and CDR2: SQVTM, ANQGSEA. Losses at the gene ends were 4 bases for V and 0 bases for J; bases not matched to a gene: 2. The CDR3 totals 14 residues. The CDR3 sequence is CSVGGGSSYNEQFF. Written as DNA, the CDR3 is TGCAGCGTTGGCGGGGGGAGCTCCTACAATGAGCAGTTCTTC.

The chain has TRBV18 and TRBJ1-2; D is ambiguous. The V end was cut by 0 bases, the J end by 4 bases, with 12 bases between. The CDR3 is 15 residues long. Germline assignment: CDR1 KGHSH and CDR2 LQKENI. In DNA form, the CDR3 reads TGTGCCAGCTCACCACCGATCACTGAAGCCTATGGCTACACCTTC. Protein sequence: CASSPPITEAYGYTF.

V gene TRBV5-5 combines with J gene TRBJ2-5, with 7 bases aligning to TRBD1. Germline V lookup: CDR1 SGHKS, CDR2 YYEKEE (reference sequence). V lost 6 bases and J lost 4; bases outside the gene matches: 9. The CDR3 length is 14 residues. The CDR3 region has the DNA TGTGCCAGCAACTACAGGGGAGTGTTAGAGACCCAGTACTTC. It codes for CASNYRGVLETQYF.

This clone was seen a few times. V is TRBV5-1 and J is TRBJ2-7; D perhaps matches TRBD2 (5 bases). There are 16 residues in the CDR3. Germline CDR1 reads SGHRS; CDR2 reads YFSETQ. Trimming removed 4 bases at V and 2 bases at J, with 19 bases between. CDR3 coding DNA: TGCGCCAGCAGCCCGCTACCCGGACTTGAGACCTACGAGCAGTACTTC. Translated: CASSPLPGLETYEQYF.

V usage is TRBV27 and J usage is TRBJ2-3; perhaps TRBD1 as D (5 bases). The CDR3 totals 16 residues. In germline, CDR1 is MNHEY, CDR2 SMNVEV (reference sequence). Trimming left V 2 bases short and J 0 bases short, with 12 bases between. In nucleotides, the CDR3 is TGTGCCAGCAGTTTACAACCCCAGGGAAGCACAGATACGCAGTATTTT. Its protein is CASSLQPQGSTDTQYF.

In this sample, this clone turned up a few times. The chain employs TRBV21-1 and TRBJ1-5; TRBD1 is the table's D call, not checked against the DNA. TRBV21-1 is labeled a pseudogene. The CDR3 length is 17 residues. The CDR3 bases are TGTGCCAGCAGCAGGCAGGGTCATCGGGCTAGCAATCAGCCCCAGCATTTT. The encoded protein is CASSRQGHRASNQPQHF.

The gene calls are TRBV14 and TRBJ2-2; D might be TRBD1 (6 bases). Trimming stripped 2 bases from V and 8 bases from J, with 18 bases between. This CDR3 region has 16 residues. The V gene's germline CDR1 is SGHDN and CDR2 FVKESK. CDR3 DNA: TGTGCCAGCAGCCAATGGGCAGGGGAGTTTCCGGGGGAGCTGTTTTTT. This codes for CASSQWAGEFPGELFF.

The gene calls are TRBV6-5 and TRBJ1-1; 8 bases map to TRBD1. Germline CDR1 is MNHEY and CDR2 is SVGAGI. CDR3 size: 12 residues. V was pared by 6 bases and J by 9 bases, with 6 bases of the junction left unmatched. The CDR3 sequence: CASRPGQGKAFF. Written as DNA, the CDR3 is TGTGCCAGCAGGCCTGGACAGGGAAAAGCTTTCTTT.

The chain is built from TRBV3-1 (or the pseudogene TRBV3-2) and TRBJ2-2, with 9 bases that match TRBD2. The germline V gene encodes CDR1 LGHDT and CDR2 YNNKEL (reference sequence). CDR3 length equals 19 residues. J gave up 0 bases and V 4 bases, and 12 bases lay outside the gene matches. The CDR3 sequence is CASSLLPASGDTNTGELFF. The CDR3 DNA is TGTGCCAGCAGCCTCCTCCCGGCTAGCGGGGACACGAACACCGGGGAGCTGTTTTTT.

The chain combines TRBV5-1 with TRBJ2-5; 7 positions agree with TRBD1. Germline loops: CDR1 SGHRS, CDR2 YFSETQ. The length of the CDR3 is 15 residues. Trimming took 2 bases from V and 1 from J; bases not matched to a gene: 5. The CDR3 sequence: CASSFVRGIQETQYF. In DNA, the CDR3 is TGCGCCAGCAGCTTTGTCAGGGGGATCCAAGAGACCCAGTACTTC. Using reference TRBV5-1 and TRBJ2-5 for the parts outside the CDR3, the full variable domain is KAGVTQTPRYLIKTRGQQVTLSCSPISGHRSVSWYQQTPGQGLQFLFEYFSETQRNKGNFPGRFSGRQFSNSRSEMNVSTLELGDSALYLCASSFVRGIQETQYFGPGTRLLVL.

About this clone: The sample has other DNA sequences that encode this CDR3 too. The gene calls are TRBV18 and TRBJ1-1; D is perhaps TRBD1 (5 bases). The CDR3 is 13 residues long. Germline CDR1 KGHSH, CDR2 LQKENI. The V end lost 3 bases, the J end lost 3 bases, and 8 bases lay between the germline ends. CDR3 sequence (DNA): TGTGCCAGCTCACCCGACAGACACACTGAAGCTTTCTTT. The encoded protein is CASSPDRHTEAFF.

The chain combines TRBV28 with TRBJ2-5; 12 bases are a match to TRBD2. The germline CDR1 and CDR2 sequences are MDHEN and SYDVKM. The CDR3 has 16 amino acids. V lost 11 bases to trimming and J lost 0 bases; unmatched junction nucleotides: 10. The CDR3 here is CACALASGGDQETQYF. The DNA of the CDR3 is TGTGCCTGCGCCCTAGCTAGCGGGGGGGACCAAGAGACCCAGTACTTC.

The gene calls are TRBV7-9 and TRBJ2-3; 7 bases agree with TRBD2. CDR1 SEHNR and CDR2 FQNEAQ come from the germline V gene (reference sequence). The J segment lost 0 bases and the V segment lost 1 base, leaving 10 bases of the junction unmatched. This CDR3 has 18 amino acids. The CDR3 protein is CASSLGRLALISTDTQYF. DNA for the CDR3: TGTGCCAGCAGCTTAGGGAGACTAGCTCTTATTAGCACAGATACGCAGTATTTT.

The chain couples TRBV28 to TRBJ2-7; 13 bases line up with TRBD2. The J segment lost 4 bases and the V segment lost 6 bases, leaving 6 bases of the junction unmatched. The CDR3 is made up of 15 amino acids. Per germline, CDR1 MDHEN and CDR2 SYDVKM. The CDR3 region is CASSRRTSGRYEQYF. DNA of the CDR3: TGTGCCAGCAGCCGAAGGACTAGCGGGAGATACGAGCAGTACTTC. The complete variable domain, with remaining parts taken from reference TRBV28 and TRBJ2-7, reads DVKVTQSSRYLVKRTGEKVFLECVQDMDHENMFWYRQDPGLGLRLIYFSYDVKMKEKGDIPEGYSVSREKKERFSLILESASTNQTSMYLCASSRRTSGRYEQYFGPGTRLTVT.

V and J are TRBV7-2 and TRBJ2-5; TRBD1 is a possible D gene (5 bases). Trimming stripped 1 base from V and 13 bases from J, with 19 bases between. CDR3 length: 14 amino acids. From germline, CDR1 is SGHTA and CDR2 FQGNSA. As DNA, the CDR3 is TGTGCCAGCAGCTTAGACTACTCTGCCCCAGGGCGGTACTTC. Residues: CASSLDYSAPGRYF.